This T cell receptor (beta chain) emerged from a study of T cells in women clearing cervical HPV infection. Turning to the study itself: Cases: HPV16-related CIN3 or worse on histology, 2 invasive cancers. Cases' blood sampling followed lesion detection by median around 160 days (90 to 200).

Of note for this clone: The read terminates 3 residues before the CDR3 end, so the remaining end is supplied by the germline J gene.

Looked up from germline, CDR1 is SGHTA and CDR2 is FQGNSA. Trimming removed 5 bases at V and 8 bases at J, with 15 bases between. This CDR3 is built from 14 residues. TCRdb's table, derived via immunoSEQ multiplex PCR, lists solely in-frame clones and lacks some. Seen in this sample are about 28,000 clones; the ten most common clones hold under 20%. The source of this sequence is a woman aged 18 to 75 with a cervical HPV16 infection that either progressed to CIN3+ or cleared (not recorded which). Specimen: blood buffy coat. V gene TRBV7-2 combines with J gene TRBJ1-4; D gene unclear. The CDR3 bases that were read are TGTGCCAGCAGCCCCCAAATCGGGTTGGAAAAA. Amino acid sequence: CASSPQIGLEK. The entire CDR3 protein reads CASSPQIGLEKLFF.